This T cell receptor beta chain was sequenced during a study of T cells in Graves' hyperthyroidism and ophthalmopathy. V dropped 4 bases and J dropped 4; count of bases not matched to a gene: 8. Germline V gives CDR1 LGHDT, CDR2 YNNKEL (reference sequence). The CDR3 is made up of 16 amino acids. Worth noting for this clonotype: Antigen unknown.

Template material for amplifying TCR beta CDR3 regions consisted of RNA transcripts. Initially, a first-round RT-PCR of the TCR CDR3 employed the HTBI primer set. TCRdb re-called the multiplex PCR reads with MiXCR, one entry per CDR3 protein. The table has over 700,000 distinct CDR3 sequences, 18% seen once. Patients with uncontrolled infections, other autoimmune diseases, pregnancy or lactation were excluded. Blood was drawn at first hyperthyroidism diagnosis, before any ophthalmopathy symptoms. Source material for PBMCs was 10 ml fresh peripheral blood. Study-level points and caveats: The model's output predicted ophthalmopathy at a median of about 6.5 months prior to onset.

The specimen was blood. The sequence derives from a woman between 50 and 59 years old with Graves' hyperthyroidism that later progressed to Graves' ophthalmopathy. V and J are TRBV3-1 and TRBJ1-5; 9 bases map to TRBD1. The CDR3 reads CASSLSDRGGNQPQHF. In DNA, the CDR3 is TGTGCCAGCAGCCTTTCAGACAGGGGGGGAAATCAGCCCCAGCATTTT.